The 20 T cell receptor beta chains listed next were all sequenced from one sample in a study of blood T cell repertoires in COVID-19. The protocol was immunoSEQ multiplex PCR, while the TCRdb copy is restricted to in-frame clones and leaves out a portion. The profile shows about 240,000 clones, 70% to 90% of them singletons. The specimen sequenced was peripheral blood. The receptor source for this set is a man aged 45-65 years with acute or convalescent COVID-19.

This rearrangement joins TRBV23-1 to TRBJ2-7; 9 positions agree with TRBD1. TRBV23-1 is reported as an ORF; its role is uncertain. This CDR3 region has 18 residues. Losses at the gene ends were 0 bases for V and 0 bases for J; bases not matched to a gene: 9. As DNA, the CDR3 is TGCGCCAGCAGTCAATCGGGGACAGGGAACCACTTCTCCTACGAGCAGTACTTC. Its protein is CASSQSGTGNHFSYEQYF.

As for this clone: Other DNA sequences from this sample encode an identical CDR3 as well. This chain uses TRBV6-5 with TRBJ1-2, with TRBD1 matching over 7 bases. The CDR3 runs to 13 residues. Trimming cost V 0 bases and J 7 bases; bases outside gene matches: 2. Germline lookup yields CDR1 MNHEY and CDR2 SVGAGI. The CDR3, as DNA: TGTGCCAGCAGTTACTCAGGGGGCGGTGGCTACACCTTC. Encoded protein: CASSYSGGGGYTF.

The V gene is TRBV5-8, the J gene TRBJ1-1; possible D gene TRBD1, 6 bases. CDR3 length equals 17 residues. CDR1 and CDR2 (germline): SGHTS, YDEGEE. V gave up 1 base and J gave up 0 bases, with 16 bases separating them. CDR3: CASSLSLGAGVNTEAFF. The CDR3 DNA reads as TGTGCCAGCAGCTTGTCTCTGGGGGCAGGCGTGAACACTGAAGCTTTCTTT.

The DNA of the CDR3 is TGTGCCAGCAGCGCGCAGGGACTAGCGGGGGGCGGAGATACGCAGTATTTT. Translation gives CASSAQGLAGGGDTQYF. The rearrangement joins TRBV9 to TRBJ2-3, with 15 bases lining up with TRBD2. This CDR3 has 17 residues. Losses at the gene ends were 3 bases for V and 5 bases for J; bases not matched to a gene: 7. CDR1 SGDLS and CDR2 YYNGEE come from the germline V gene.

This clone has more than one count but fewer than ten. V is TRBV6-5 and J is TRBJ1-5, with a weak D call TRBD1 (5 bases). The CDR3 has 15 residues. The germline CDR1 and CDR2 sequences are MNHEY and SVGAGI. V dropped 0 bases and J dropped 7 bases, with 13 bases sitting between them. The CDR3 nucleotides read TGTGCCAGCAGTTACTCGGAGGGGATGGGCCAGCCCCAGCATTTT. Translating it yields CASSYSEGMGQPQHF.

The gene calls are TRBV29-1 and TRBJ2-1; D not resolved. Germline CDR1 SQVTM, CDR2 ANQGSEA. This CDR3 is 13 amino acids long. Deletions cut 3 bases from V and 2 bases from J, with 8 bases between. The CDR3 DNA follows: TGCAGCGTTGACTTGCTAGCCTACAATGAGCAGTTCTTC. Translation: CSVDLLAYNEQFF.

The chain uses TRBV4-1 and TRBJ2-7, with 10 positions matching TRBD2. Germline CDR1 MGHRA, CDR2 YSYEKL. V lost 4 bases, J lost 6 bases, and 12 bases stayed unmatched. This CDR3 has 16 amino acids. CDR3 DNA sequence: TGCGCCAGCAGCCGGGAACTAGCGGGGCCTCCTATCGAGCAGTACTTC. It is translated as CASSRELAGPPIEQYF.

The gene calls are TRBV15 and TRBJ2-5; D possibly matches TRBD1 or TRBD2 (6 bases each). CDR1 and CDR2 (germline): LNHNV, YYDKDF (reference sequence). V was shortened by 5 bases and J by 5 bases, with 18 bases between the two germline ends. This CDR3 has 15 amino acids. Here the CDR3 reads CATSGGAGDGETQYF. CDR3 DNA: TGTGCCACCAGCGGAGGGGCAGGGGACGGGGAGACCCAGTACTTC.

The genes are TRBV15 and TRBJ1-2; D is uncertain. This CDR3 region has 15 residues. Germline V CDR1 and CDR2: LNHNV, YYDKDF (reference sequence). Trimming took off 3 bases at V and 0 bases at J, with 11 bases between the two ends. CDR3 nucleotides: TGTGCCACCAGCAGGGACGGGAGGGCTAACTATGGCTACACCTTC. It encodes CATSRDGRANYGYTF.

Written as DNA, the CDR3 is TGTGCTAGTGCGGAGGGAGATCAGCCCCAGCATTTT. Encoded protein: CASAEGDQPQHF. This sequence joins TRBV12-5 and TRBJ1-5; D ambiguous. V shed 7 bases and J shed 5 bases, with 9 bases lying between them. This CDR3 is 12 amino acids long. The germline gives CDR1 LGHNT, CDR2 FRNRAP. Using reference TRBV12-5 and TRBJ1-5 for the parts outside the CDR3, the full variable domain is DARVTQTPRHKVTEMGQEVTMRCQPILGHNTVFWYRQTMMQGLELLAYFRNRAPLDDSGMPKDRFSAEMPDATLATLKIQPSEPRDSAVYFCASAEGDQPQHFGDGTRLSIL.

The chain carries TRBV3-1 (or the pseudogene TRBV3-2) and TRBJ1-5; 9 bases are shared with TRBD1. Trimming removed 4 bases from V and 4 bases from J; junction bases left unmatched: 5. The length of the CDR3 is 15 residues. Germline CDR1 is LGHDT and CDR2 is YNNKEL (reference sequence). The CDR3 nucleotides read TGTGCCAGCAGCCCACGGACAGGGGCGAATCAGCCCCAGCATTTT. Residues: CASSPRTGANQPQHF.

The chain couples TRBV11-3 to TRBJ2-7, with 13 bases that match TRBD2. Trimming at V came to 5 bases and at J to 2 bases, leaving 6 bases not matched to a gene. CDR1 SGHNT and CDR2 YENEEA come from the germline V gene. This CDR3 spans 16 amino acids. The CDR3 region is CASSPRTSGSPYEQYF. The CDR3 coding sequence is TGTGCCAGCAGCCCTCGGACTAGCGGGAGCCCCTACGAGCAGTACTTC.

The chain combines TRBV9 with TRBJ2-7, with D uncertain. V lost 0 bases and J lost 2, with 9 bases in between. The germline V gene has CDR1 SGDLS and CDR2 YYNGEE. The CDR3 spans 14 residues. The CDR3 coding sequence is TGTGCCAGCAGCGTAGGCAGGTTCCCCTACGAGCAGTACTTC. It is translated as CASSVGRFPYEQYF.

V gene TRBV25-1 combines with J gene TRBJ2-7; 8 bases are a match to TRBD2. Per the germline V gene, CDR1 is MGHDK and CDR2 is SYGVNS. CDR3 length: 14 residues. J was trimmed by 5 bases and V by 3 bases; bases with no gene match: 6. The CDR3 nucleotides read TGTGCCAGCAGTGATGGCGGGAGGAACGACGAGCAGTACTTC. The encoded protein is CASSDGGRNDEQYF.

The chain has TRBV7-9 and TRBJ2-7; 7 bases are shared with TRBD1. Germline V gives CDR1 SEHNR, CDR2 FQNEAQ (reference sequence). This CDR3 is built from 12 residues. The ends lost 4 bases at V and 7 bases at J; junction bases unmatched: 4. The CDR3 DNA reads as TGTGCCAGCAGCTCCGGACAGGTAGAGCAGTACTTC. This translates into CASSSGQVEQYF.

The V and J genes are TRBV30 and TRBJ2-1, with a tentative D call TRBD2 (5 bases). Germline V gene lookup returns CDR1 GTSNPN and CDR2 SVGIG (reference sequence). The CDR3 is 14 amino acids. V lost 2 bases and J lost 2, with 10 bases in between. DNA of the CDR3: TGTGCCTGGAGTTTACTAGGGACCTACAATGAGCAGTTCTTC. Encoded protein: CAWSLLGTYNEQFF.

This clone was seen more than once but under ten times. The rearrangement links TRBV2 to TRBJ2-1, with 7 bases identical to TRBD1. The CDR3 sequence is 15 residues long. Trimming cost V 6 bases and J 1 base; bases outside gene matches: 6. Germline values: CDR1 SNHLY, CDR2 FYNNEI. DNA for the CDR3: TGTGCCAGCAGCGACAGGGCTGGGTCCTACAATGAGCAGTTCTTC. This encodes CASSDRAGSYNEQFF.

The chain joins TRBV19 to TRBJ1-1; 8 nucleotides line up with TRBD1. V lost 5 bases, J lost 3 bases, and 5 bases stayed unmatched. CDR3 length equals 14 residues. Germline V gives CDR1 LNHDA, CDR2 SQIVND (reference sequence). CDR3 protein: CASSVTGGYTEAFF. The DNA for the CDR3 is TGTGCCAGTAGTGTAACAGGGGGTTACACTGAAGCTTTCTTT.

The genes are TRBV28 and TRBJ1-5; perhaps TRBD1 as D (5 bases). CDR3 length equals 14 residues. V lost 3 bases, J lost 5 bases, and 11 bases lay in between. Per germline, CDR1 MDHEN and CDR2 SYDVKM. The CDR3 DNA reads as TGTGCCAGCAGTTTGGGGGGGACTTATCAGCCCCAGCATTTT. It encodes CASSLGGTYQPQHF.

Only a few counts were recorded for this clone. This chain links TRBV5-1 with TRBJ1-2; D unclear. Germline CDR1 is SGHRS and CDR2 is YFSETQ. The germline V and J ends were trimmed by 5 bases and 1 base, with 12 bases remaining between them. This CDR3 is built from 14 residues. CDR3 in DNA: TGCGCCAGCAGTCCGGACGGGATTAACTATGGCTACACCTTC. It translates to CASSPDGINYGYTF.